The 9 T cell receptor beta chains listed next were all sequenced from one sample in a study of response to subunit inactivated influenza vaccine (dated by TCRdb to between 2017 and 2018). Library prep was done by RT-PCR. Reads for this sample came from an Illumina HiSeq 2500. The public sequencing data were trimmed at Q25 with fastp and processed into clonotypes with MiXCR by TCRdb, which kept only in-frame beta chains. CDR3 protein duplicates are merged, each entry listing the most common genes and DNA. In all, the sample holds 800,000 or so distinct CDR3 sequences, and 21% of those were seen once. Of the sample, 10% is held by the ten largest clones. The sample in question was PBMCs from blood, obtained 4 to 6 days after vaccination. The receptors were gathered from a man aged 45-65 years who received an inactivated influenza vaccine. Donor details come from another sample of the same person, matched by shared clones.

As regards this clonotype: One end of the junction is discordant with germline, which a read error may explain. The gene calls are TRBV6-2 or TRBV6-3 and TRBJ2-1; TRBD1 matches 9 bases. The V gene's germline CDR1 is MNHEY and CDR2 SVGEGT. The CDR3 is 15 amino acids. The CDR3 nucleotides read TGTGCCAGCAGTAACTCCGGGACAGGGTTTGATGAGCAGTTCTTC. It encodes CASSNSGTGFDEQFF.

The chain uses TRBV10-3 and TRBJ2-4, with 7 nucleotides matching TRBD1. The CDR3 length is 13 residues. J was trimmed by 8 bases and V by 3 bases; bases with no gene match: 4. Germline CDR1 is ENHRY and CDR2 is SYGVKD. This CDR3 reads CAISDRGSDIQYF. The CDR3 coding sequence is TGTGCCATCAGTGACAGGGGGTCGGACATTCAGTACTTC.

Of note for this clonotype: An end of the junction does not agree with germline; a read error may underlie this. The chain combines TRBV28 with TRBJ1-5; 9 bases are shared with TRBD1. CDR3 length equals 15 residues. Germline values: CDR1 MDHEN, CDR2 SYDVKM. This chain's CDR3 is CASRLQGASNHPQHF. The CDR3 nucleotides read TGTGCCAGCAGGTTACAGGGGGCTAGCAATCACCCCCAGCATTTT.

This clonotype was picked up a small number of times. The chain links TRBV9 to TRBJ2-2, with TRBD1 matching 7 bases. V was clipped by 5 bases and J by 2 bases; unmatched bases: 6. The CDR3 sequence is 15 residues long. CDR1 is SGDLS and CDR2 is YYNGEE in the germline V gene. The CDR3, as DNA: TGTGCCAGCAGTGCCGGGACAGTCAACACCGGGGAGCTGTTTTTT. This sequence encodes CASSAGTVNTGELFF.

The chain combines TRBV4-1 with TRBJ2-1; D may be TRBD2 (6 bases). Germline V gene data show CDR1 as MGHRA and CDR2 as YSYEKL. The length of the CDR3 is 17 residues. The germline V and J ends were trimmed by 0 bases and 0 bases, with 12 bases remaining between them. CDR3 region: CASSQDPARGSYNEQFF. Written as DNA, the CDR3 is TGCGCCAGCAGCCAAGATCCGGCGCGGGGCTCCTACAATGAGCAGTTCTTC.

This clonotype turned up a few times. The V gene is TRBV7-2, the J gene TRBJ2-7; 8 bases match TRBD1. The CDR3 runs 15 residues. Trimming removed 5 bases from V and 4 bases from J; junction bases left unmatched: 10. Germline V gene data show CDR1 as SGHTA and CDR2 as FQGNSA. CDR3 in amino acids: CASSRGGQGAYEQYF. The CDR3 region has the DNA TGTGCCAGCAGCCGCGGTGGACAGGGAGCGTACGAGCAGTACTTC.

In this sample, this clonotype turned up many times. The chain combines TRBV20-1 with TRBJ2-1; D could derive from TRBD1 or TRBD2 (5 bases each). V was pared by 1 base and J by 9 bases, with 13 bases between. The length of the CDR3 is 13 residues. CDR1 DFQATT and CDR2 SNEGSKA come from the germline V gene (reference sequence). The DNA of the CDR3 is TGCAGTGCTAGAGCTTTCGGGGCATCTGAGCAGTTCTTC. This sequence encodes CSARAFGASEQFF.

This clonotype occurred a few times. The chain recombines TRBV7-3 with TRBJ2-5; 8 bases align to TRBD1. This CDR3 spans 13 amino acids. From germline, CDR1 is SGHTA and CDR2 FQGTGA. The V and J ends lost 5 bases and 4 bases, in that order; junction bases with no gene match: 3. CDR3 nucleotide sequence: TGTGCCAGCAGCGTACAGGGGGGAGAGACCCAGTACTTC. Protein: CASSVQGGETQYF.

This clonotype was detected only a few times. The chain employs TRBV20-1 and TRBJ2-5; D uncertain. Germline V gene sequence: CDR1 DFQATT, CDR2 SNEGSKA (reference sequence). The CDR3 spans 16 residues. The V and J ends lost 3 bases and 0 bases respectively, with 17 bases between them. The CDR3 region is CSASPATIPYQETQYF. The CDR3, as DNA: TGCAGTGCTAGTCCGGCGACCATCCCCTACCAAGAGACCCAGTACTTC.